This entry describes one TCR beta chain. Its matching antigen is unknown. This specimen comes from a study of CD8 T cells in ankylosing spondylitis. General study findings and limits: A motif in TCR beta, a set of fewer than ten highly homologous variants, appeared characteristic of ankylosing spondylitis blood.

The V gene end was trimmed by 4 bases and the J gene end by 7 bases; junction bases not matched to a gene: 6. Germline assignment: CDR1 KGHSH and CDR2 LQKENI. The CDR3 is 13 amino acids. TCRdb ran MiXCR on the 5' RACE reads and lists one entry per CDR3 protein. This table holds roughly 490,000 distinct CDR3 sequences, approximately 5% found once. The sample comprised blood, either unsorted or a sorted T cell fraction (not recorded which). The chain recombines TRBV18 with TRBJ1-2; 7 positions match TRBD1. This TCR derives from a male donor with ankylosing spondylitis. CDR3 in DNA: TGTGCCAGCTCACTACAGGGGAACGGTGGCTACACCTTC. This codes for CASSLQGNGGYTF. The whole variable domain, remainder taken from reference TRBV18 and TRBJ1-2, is NAGVMQNPRHLVRRRGQEARLRCSPMKGHSHVYWYRQLPEEGLKFMVYLQKENIIDESGMPKERFSAEFPKEGPSILRIQQVVRGDSAAYFCASSLQGNGGYTFGSGTRLTVV.